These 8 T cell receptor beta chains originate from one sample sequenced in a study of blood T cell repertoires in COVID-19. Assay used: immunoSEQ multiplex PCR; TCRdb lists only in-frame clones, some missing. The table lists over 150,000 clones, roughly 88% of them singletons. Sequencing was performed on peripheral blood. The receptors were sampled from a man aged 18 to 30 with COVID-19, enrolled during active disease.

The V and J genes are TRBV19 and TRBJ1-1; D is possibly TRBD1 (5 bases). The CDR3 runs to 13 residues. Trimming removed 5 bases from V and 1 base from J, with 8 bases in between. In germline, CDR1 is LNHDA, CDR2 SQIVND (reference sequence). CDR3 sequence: CASSQQGNTEAFF. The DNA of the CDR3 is TGTGCCAGTAGTCAGCAGGGGAACACTGAAGCTTTCTTT.

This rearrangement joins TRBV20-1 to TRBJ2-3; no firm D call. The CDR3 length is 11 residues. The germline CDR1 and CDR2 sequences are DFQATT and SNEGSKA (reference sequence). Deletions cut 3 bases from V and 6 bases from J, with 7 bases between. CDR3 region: CSASGRDTQYF. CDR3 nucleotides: TGCAGTGCTAGTGGCAGGGATACGCAGTATTTT.

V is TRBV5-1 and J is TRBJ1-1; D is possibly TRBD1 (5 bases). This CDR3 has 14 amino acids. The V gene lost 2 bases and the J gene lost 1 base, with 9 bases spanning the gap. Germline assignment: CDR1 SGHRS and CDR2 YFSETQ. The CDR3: CASSFGGTNTEAFF. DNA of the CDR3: TGCGCCAGCAGCTTCGGAGGGACGAACACTGAAGCTTTCTTT.

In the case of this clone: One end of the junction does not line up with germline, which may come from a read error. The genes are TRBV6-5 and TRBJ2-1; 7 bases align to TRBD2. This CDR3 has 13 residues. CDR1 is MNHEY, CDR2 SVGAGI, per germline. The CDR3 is CKTSGMSYNEQFF. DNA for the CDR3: TGCAAAACCAGCGGGATGTCCTACAATGAGCAGTTCTTC.

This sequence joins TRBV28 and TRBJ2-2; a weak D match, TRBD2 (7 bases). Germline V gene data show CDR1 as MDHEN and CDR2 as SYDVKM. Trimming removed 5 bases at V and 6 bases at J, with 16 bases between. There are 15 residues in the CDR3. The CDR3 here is CASSPARGGPGELFF. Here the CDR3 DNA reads TGTGCCAGCAGTCCCGCTAGGGGGGGCCCCGGGGAGCTGTTTTTT.

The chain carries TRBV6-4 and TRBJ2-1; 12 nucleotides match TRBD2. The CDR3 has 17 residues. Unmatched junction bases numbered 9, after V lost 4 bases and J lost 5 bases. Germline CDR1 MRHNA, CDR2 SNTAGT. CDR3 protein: CASSVNVGLAGNNEQFF. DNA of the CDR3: TGTGCCAGCAGTGTCAACGTGGGACTAGCGGGTAACAATGAGCAGTTCTTC.

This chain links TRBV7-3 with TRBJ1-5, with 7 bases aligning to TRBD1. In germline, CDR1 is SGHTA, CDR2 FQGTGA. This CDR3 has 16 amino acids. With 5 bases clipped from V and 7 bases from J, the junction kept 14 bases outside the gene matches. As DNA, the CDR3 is TGTGCCAGCAGCGAGACCCGAGGGACAGAGCACCAGCCCCAGCATTTT. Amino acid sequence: CASSETRGTEHQPQHF.

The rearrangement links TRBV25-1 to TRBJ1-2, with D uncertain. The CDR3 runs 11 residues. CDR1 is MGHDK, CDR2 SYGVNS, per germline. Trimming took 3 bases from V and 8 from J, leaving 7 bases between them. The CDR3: CASSDGKGYTF. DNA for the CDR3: TGTGCCAGCAGTGACGGGAAGGGCTACACCTTC.